This entry features one T cell receptor beta chain sequence. The data originate from a study of blood T cell repertoires in COVID-19. Across the study: Sites in the United States, Italy and Spain provided acute and convalescent COVID-19 samples.

The CDR3 length is 13 residues. V was shortened by 8 bases and J by 8 bases, with 15 bases between the two germline ends. Germline V CDR1 and CDR2: MDHEN, SYDVKM. As originally analysed: Counts of nucleated cells, estimated from reference gene primer amplification, were obtained. The protocol was immunoSEQ multiplex PCR, while the TCRdb copy is restricted to in-frame clones and leaves out a portion. V and J calls and clone size are given by that table; D and trimming were obtained from the DNA. This table has fewer than 150,000 clones, about 88% appearing once. The sample comprised peripheral blood. V is TRBV28 and J is TRBJ1-4; D might be TRBD1 (6 bases). The receptor's source is a man aged 45-65 years with active or convalescent COVID-19. Written as DNA, the CDR3 is TGTGCCAGCTCACCCCGGGACACGGAAAAACTGTTTTTT. This codes for CASSPRDTEKLFF.